One sample yielded the 22 T cell receptor beta chains listed below, sequenced in a study of T cell responses to AZD1222 COVID-19 vaccine (dated by TCRdb to the early 2020s). Explained via the paper, the time point label denotes: baseline before first vaccination. Libraries were prepared through the immunoSEQ multiplex PCR assay. What TCRdb holds here is the immuneACCESS table cut down to in-frame rearrangements. Part of the clones is not present; checked against another copy, under half of the missing clones reflect an unresolved V gene, and the others are unexplained. This sample comprises tens of thousands of clones, 78% of them detected only once. The ten largest clones take up under 25% of the sample. The material sequenced was peripheral blood, taken on day 0 of AZD1222 vaccination. The receptors stem from an adult in good health.

The V and J genes are TRBV3-1 (or the pseudogene TRBV3-2) and TRBJ1-6; 8 bases match TRBD1. CDR1 LGHDT and CDR2 YNNKEL come from the germline V gene (reference sequence). With V trimmed by 0 bases and J by 8 bases, 6 bases remained unmatched. This CDR3 region has 16 residues. Here the CDR3 reads CASSQDGGQGDSPLHF. The CDR3 nucleotides are TGTGCCAGCAGCCAAGATGGAGGACAGGGAGATTCACCCCTCCACTTT.

CDR3 sequence reads: CASSPLGRDTEAFF. The CDR3 DNA sequence: TGTGCCAGCTCACCACTCGGCAGGGACACTGAAGCTTTCTTT. The V call is TRBV18, the J call TRBJ1-1, with a possible D match to TRBD1 (5 bases). This CDR3 has 14 residues. Trimming took off 1 base at V and 3 bases at J, with 9 bases between the two ends. CDR1 is KGHSH and CDR2 is LQKENI in the germline V gene.

This chain uses TRBV19 with TRBJ2-5, with 11 bases lining up with TRBD2. Unmatched junction bases numbered 11, after V lost 3 bases and J lost 5 bases. Germline assignment: CDR1 LNHDA and CDR2 SQIVND (reference sequence). This CDR3 is built from 17 residues. CDR3 in amino acids: CASSMQGLAGGRETQYF. The CDR3 nucleotides are TGTGCCAGTAGTATGCAAGGCCTAGCGGGGGGACGGGAGACCCAGTACTTC.

The chain links TRBV19 to TRBJ1-3, with 10 bases fitting TRBD1. Trimming cost V 4 bases and J 7 bases; bases outside gene matches: 4. The CDR3 totals 14 residues. Germline CDR1 and CDR2: LNHDA and SQIVND (reference sequence). Here the CDR3 reads CASSRQGARNTIYF. For the CDR3, the DNA is TGTGCCAGTAGTAGACAGGGGGCGCGGAACACCATATATTTT.

A few counts support this clone. The chain carries TRBV3-1 (or the pseudogene TRBV3-2) and TRBJ1-3; TRBD1 aligns across 7 bases. The CDR3 length is 19 residues. Looked up from germline, CDR1 is LGHDT and CDR2 is YNNKEL (reference sequence). Trimming at V came to 4 bases and at J to 1 base, leaving 16 bases not matched to a gene. CDR3 coding DNA: TGTGCCAGCAGCCGCGGACCGGGACAGTTAGCAATATCTGGAAACACCATATATTTT. Translation: CASSRGPGQLAISGNTIYF.

This rearrangement joins TRBV7-2 to TRBJ1-4; TRBD1 matches at 7 bases. This CDR3 is built from 16 residues. V gave up 0 bases and J gave up 3 bases; unmatched junction bases: 4. Germline assignment: CDR1 SGHTA and CDR2 FQGNSA. In DNA, the CDR3 is TGTGCCAGCAGCTTAGCCAAGGGGGCCGCTAATGAAAAACTGTTTTTT. Encoded protein: CASSLAKGAANEKLFF.

The V and J genes are TRBV6-1 and TRBJ2-3; unclear D gene. The V end lost 1 base, the J end lost 2 bases, and 7 bases lay between the germline ends. The CDR3 has 14 amino acids. Looked up from germline, CDR1 is MNHNS and CDR2 is SASEGT. As DNA, the CDR3 is TGTGCCAGCAGTGAAGGCCATTACACAGATACGCAGTATTTT. Its translation: CASSEGHYTDTQYF.

This chain connects TRBV3-1 (or the pseudogene TRBV3-2) to TRBJ2-7, with D uncertain. The V and J ends lost 1 base and 7 bases respectively, with 11 bases between them. Germline assignment: CDR1 LGHDT and CDR2 YNNKEL (reference sequence). This CDR3 is built from 13 residues. The CDR3 here is CASSQGTLKEQYF. The CDR3 nucleotides are TGTGCCAGCAGCCAAGGGACCCTGAAGGAGCAGTACTTC.

J is TRBJ2-1 and V is TRBV27, with 7 bases matching TRBD1. CDR3 length equals 14 residues. Germline V gene lookup returns CDR1 MNHEY and CDR2 SMNVEV (reference sequence). V lost 4 bases, J lost 3 bases, and 3 bases stayed unmatched. The CDR3 spells CASSSWDSYNEQFF. CDR3 in DNA: TGTGCCAGCAGTTCCTGGGACAGCTACAATGAGCAGTTCTTC.

Remarks on this clone: Additional DNA sequences in this sample encode the identical CDR3. This chain links TRBV30 with TRBJ1-5; D remains ambiguous. Germline V gene lookup returns CDR1 GTSNPN and CDR2 SVGIG (reference sequence). The CDR3 has 13 residues. V dropped 0 bases and J dropped 5 bases, with 8 bases sitting between them. CDR3 sequence reads: CAWSVQDDQPQHF. The CDR3, as DNA: TGTGCCTGGAGTGTCCAGGACGATCAGCCCCAGCATTTT.

The J gene is TRBJ2-3, the V gene TRBV7-2, with D tentatively TRBD2 (6 bases). The CDR3 contains 14 residues. V lost 5 bases and J lost 4, with 13 bases in between. Germline V CDR1 and CDR2: SGHTA, FQGNSA. CDR3 coding DNA: TGTGCCAGCAGCCCCAGACTAGTAGCAGATACGCAGTATTTT. Its translation is CASSPRLVADTQYF.

The genes are TRBV19 and TRBJ1-2; the match to TRBD1 covers 9 bases. Germline CDR1 reads LNHDA; CDR2 reads SQIVND (reference sequence). The CDR3 loop spans 13 amino acids. V lost 9 bases to trimming and J lost 6 bases; unmatched junction nucleotides: 8. Here the CDR3 reads CASRDREKDGYTF. The CDR3 DNA follows: TGTGCCAGCAGGGACAGGGAGAAAGATGGCTACACCTTC.

This rearrangement joins TRBV11-2 to TRBJ2-5, with no clear D. Germline V gene data show CDR1 as SGHAT and CDR2 as FQNNGV. The V end was cut by 0 bases, the J end by 3 bases, with 8 bases between. The CDR3 has 14 amino acids. As DNA, the CDR3 is TGTGCCAGCAGCTTAGATCGAACAGAAGAGACCCAGTACTTC. It specifies CASSLDRTEETQYF.

This clone was detected only a few times. The rearrangement links TRBV10-3 to TRBJ2-7; D remains unclear. Germline V gene lookup returns CDR1 ENHRY and CDR2 SYGVKD. The CDR3 runs 14 residues. The V gene lost 5 bases and the J gene lost 5 bases, with 16 bases spanning the gap. The CDR3 bases are TGTGCCATCAGTCGGCAGACCCCTGCTGACGAGCAGTACTTC. This encodes CAISRQTPADEQYF.

The J gene is TRBJ2-5, the V gene TRBV19; 13 nucleotides agree with TRBD2. This CDR3 region has 15 residues. The ends lost 6 bases at V and 9 bases at J; junction bases unmatched: 10. Looked up from germline, CDR1 is LNHDA and CDR2 is SQIVND (reference sequence). Here the CDR3 DNA reads TGTGCCAGTAGCACACTAGCGGGAGGGGAAGGGGCCCAGTACTTC. Translated: CASSTLAGGEGAQYF.

The chain links TRBV7-2 to TRBJ2-2; the match to TRBD2 covers 10 bases. CDR3 size: 17 residues. The germline CDR1 and CDR2 sequences are SGHTA and FQGNSA. V shed 6 bases, J shed 5 bases, and the junction held 12 bases outside the gene matches. As DNA, the CDR3 is TGTGCCAGCAGGTTTCTAGCGGGAGCCTTCATGACCGGGGAGCTGTTTTTT. This encodes CASRFLAGAFMTGELFF.

In this sample, this clone turned up once. The V and J genes are TRBV2 and TRBJ2-2; 8 bases fit TRBD2. Losses at the gene ends were 9 bases for V and 5 bases for J; bases not matched to a gene: 5. Germline V gene sequence: CDR1 SNHLY, CDR2 FYNNEI. This CDR3 region has 13 residues. The CDR3 DNA sequence: TGTGCCAGTAAGGAGCGGGAGACCGGGGAGCTGTTTTTT. Residues: CASKERETGELFF.

In its sample, this clone was seen once. The chain employs TRBV10-3 and TRBJ1-6; weak D call: TRBD1 (5 bases). V was trimmed by 5 bases and J by 5 bases, leaving 13 bases between them. The V gene's germline CDR1 is ENHRY and CDR2 SYGVKD. This CDR3 is 15 amino acids long. The CDR3 DNA reads as TGTGCCATCAGTCCCCAGGGAACGGATAATTCACCCCTCCACTTT. It codes for CAISPQGTDNSPLHF.

CDR3 sequence: CASSPPTRGLSETQYF. CDR3 in DNA: TGTGCCAGCAGCCCCCCGACTAGGGGCCTGTCGGAGACCCAGTACTTC. The V call is TRBV3-1 (or the pseudogene TRBV3-2), the J call TRBJ2-5; possible D gene TRBD2, 6 bases. The ends were cut back, 4 bases at V and 5 bases at J, with 20 bases in the middle. This CDR3 is 16 amino acids long. Germline assignment: CDR1 LGHDT and CDR2 YNNKEL (reference sequence).

The chain joins TRBV19 to TRBJ1-2; weak D call: TRBD1 (5 bases). Germline V gene lookup returns CDR1 LNHDA and CDR2 SQIVND (reference sequence). The V end was cut by 6 bases, the J end by 7 bases, with 18 bases between. This CDR3 contains 14 residues. CDR3 loop: CASSIQGVVLGYTF. CDR3 nucleotides: TGTGCCAGTAGCATACAAGGGGTAGTTCTTGGCTACACCTTC.

The table lists this clone with a few counts. This chain uses TRBV7-8 with TRBJ2-4; weak D call: TRBD1 (6 bases). Germline CDR1 is SGHVS and CDR2 is FQNEAQ. The CDR3 extends over 17 amino acids. The ends were cut back, 4 bases at V and 1 base at J, with 17 bases in the middle. CDR3 nucleotides: TGTGCCAGCAGCTCGAGACAGGCCCCGGGGGCCAAAAACATTCAGTACTTC. This gives the protein CASSSRQAPGAKNIQYF.

This rearrangement joins TRBV7-2 to TRBJ2-7; D is uncertain. V dropped 1 base and J dropped 4 bases, with 8 bases sitting between them. The CDR3 has 13 amino acids. Germline V gene sequence: CDR1 SGHTA, CDR2 FQGNSA. The CDR3 bases are TGTGCCAGCAGCTTAGAGGCTGAATACGAGCAGTACTTC. Its translation: CASSLEAEYEQYF.